Presented here are 22 T cell receptor beta chains from one specimen sequenced in a study of T cell changes during pregnancy in multiple sclerosis (dated by TCRdb to about 2019). The method behind the library was the immunoSEQ multiplex PCR assay. TCRdb mirrors the immuneACCESS table, restricted to in-frame sequences. Some clones are absent from its copies; in checked studies, under half trace to an unresolved V gene, and the reason for the others is unknown. For this sample there are tens of thousands of clones; under 90% appear just once. The top ten clones comprise approximately 1.5% of the sample. Material: peripheral blood, obtained in the first trimester of pregnancy. These receptors were taken from a female donor in good health, enrolled as a control in a pregnancy study.

V usage is TRBV5-4 and J usage is TRBJ2-1; D ambiguous. This CDR3 comprises 12 residues. CDR1 SGHNT and CDR2 YYREEE come from the germline V gene (reference sequence). V was clipped by 4 bases and J by 6 bases, with 8 bases between them. CDR3: CASSHSGNEQFF. As DNA, the CDR3 is TGTGCCAGCAGCCATAGTGGCAATGAGCAGTTCTTC.

The rearrangement joins TRBV4-2 to TRBJ2-5; 8 positions agree with TRBD2. The CDR3 length is 15 residues. CDR1 is LGHNA, CDR2 YNFKEQ, per germline. J gave up 2 bases and V 0 bases, and 2 bases lay outside the gene matches. The CDR3 region is CASSQERGGQETQYF. The CDR3 DNA is TGTGCCAGCAGCCAAGAACGGGGGGGACAAGAGACCCAGTACTTC.

The rearrangement links TRBV30 to TRBJ2-6; weak D call: TRBD1 (7 bases). CDR1 GTSNPN and CDR2 SVGIG come from the germline V gene (reference sequence). The CDR3 loop spans 16 amino acids. Trimming stripped 5 bases from V and 0 bases from J, with 14 bases between. CDR3 nucleotides: TGTGCCTGGGGCGGGACAGCTCTCTCTGGGGCCAACGTCCTGACTTTC. This codes for CAWGGTALSGANVLTF.

The chain couples TRBV5-6 to TRBJ2-7; 8 positions agree with TRBD2. The V segment lost 0 bases and the J segment 5 bases; nucleotides outside the gene matches: 13. This CDR3 region has 17 residues. Germline loops: CDR1 SGHDT, CDR2 YYEEEE. The CDR3 nucleotides are TGTGCCAGCAGCTTGGACAGGCATGCGGGGGGAATCGACGAGCAGTACTTC. Translated: CASSLDRHAGGIDEQYF. Full variable domain (remainder filled in from reference TRBV5-6 and TRBJ2-7): DAGVTQSPTHLIKTRGQQVTLRCSPKSGHDTVSWYQQALGQGPQFIFQYYEEEERQRGNFPDRFSGHQFPNYSSELNVNALLLGDSALYLCASSLDRHAGGIDEQYFGPGTRLTVT.

This clone occurred a few times. The V gene is TRBV5-5, the J gene TRBJ2-1; TRBD2 matches at 9 bases. The CDR3 totals 15 residues. Germline values: CDR1 SGHKS, CDR2 YYEKEE (reference sequence). V lost 4 bases and J lost 5; bases outside the gene matches: 7. This CDR3 is CASSPAASGDNEQFF. CDR3 nucleotide sequence: TGTGCCAGCAGCCCGGCGGCTAGCGGGGACAATGAGCAGTTCTTC.

The rearrangement links TRBV9 to TRBJ2-1; 7 bases fit TRBD2. This CDR3 has 18 amino acids. V was pared by 1 base and J by 5 bases, with 15 bases of the junction left unmatched. Germline V gives CDR1 SGDLS, CDR2 YYNGEE. CDR3 in amino acids: CASSVTPGGLSQNNEQFF. As DNA, the CDR3 is TGTGCCAGCAGCGTAACCCCGGGGGGTCTCTCACAAAACAATGAGCAGTTCTTC.

This clone was observed a few times. This chain joins TRBV6-1 and TRBJ1-3; 7 bases fit TRBD1. The V gene end was trimmed by 1 base and the J gene end by 0 bases; junction bases not matched to a gene: 0. Germline V gene lookup returns CDR1 MNHNS and CDR2 SASEGT. CDR3 length equals 15 residues. CDR3 protein: CASSEGQGSGNTIYF. The CDR3 DNA sequence: TGTGCCAGCAGTGAAGGACAGGGCTCTGGAAACACCATATATTTT.

The gene calls are TRBV5-8 and TRBJ2-2; 7 bases map to TRBD1. CDR1 and CDR2 from the germline V gene are SGHTS and YDEGEE. Trimming cost V 4 bases and J 4 bases; bases outside gene matches: 7. The CDR3 runs 15 residues. The CDR3, as DNA: TGTGCCAGCAGCAGGGGACAGCTCTCCACCGGGGAGCTGTTTTTT. It specifies CASSRGQLSTGELFF.

V gene TRBV6-5 combines with J gene TRBJ2-7; D unclear. There are 12 residues in the CDR3. Germline assignment: CDR1 MNHEY and CDR2 SVGAGI. Trimming removed 10 bases at V and 2 bases at J, with 12 bases between. CDR3 sequence reads: CATKRPPYEQYF. The DNA of the CDR3 is TGTGCCACTAAACGCCCTCCCTACGAGCAGTACTTC.

The V and J genes are TRBV10-1 and TRBJ1-2, with D maybe TRBD1 (5 bases). Trimming pared 5 bases from V and 4 bases from J, leaving 11 bases between. The CDR3 has 13 amino acids. From germline, CDR1 is WNHNN and CDR2 SYGVQD (reference sequence). Here the CDR3 DNA reads TGCGCCAGCAGTAGCCCCGGGGGCTATGGCTACACCTTC. Translation gives CASSSPGGYGYTF.

The chain uses TRBV10-3 and TRBJ1-2, with 8 bases fitting TRBD1. Germline CDR1 is ENHRY and CDR2 is SYGVKD. V was pared by 6 bases and J by 3 bases, with 0 bases of the junction left unmatched. This CDR3 contains 12 residues. The CDR3 sequence: CAIRTGDYGYTF. CDR3 DNA: TGTGCCATCAGGACAGGGGACTATGGCTACACCTTC.

This rearrangement joins TRBV30 to TRBJ2-1; the match to TRBD2 covers 8 bases. The trim removed 1 base at V and 6 bases at J, leaving 8 bases unmatched. In germline, CDR1 is GTSNPN, CDR2 SVGIG (reference sequence). The CDR3 runs to 15 residues. The CDR3 bases are TGTGCCTGGAGTGCCGGTAGCGGGGTATCCAATGAGCAGTTCTTC. This sequence encodes CAWSAGSGVSNEQFF.

This clone was observed a few times. The chain combines TRBV14 with TRBJ1-6; 7 bases fit TRBD1. This CDR3 spans 16 amino acids. Trimming at V came to 4 bases and at J to 9 bases, leaving 12 bases not matched to a gene. Germline loops: CDR1 SGHDN, CDR2 FVKESK. The CDR3 nucleotides are TGTGCCAGCAGCCCATCGACAGGGCCTGCGGGTTCACCCCTCCACTTT. It is translated as CASSPSTGPAGSPLHF.

The chain joins TRBV9 to TRBJ2-1; a weak D match, TRBD1 (6 bases). This CDR3 has 13 amino acids. Germline V CDR1 and CDR2: SGDLS, YYNGEE. V shed 4 bases and J shed 9 bases, with 14 bases lying between them. CDR3 DNA sequence: TGTGCCAGCAGCTCCGGGACATCCAGTGAGCAGTTCTTC. It codes for CASSSGTSSEQFF.

V and J are TRBV7-8 and TRBJ2-1, with D uncertain. This CDR3 is 15 amino acids long. The germline CDR1 and CDR2 sequences are SGHVS and FQNEAQ. Trimming took 1 base from V and 9 from J, leaving 16 bases between them. CDR3 DNA: TGTGCCAGCAGCTTAGTGGGCCGGCAATTTGGTGAGCAGTTCTTC. Its translation is CASSLVGRQFGEQFF.

The rearrangement uses TRBV7-9 and TRBJ1-3; D perhaps matches TRBD1 (6 bases). The CDR3 is made up of 17 amino acids. Trimming stripped 5 bases from V and 0 bases from J, with 17 bases between. The V gene's germline CDR1 is SEHNR and CDR2 FQNEAQ (reference sequence). The CDR3 DNA reads TGTGCCAGCAGCAAATCGACGGGGACAACCTCTGGAAACACCATATATTTT. This codes for CASSKSTGTTSGNTIYF.

The CDR3: CASSRGQIGDEQFF. In DNA, the CDR3 is TGTGCCAGCAGCAGAGGACAAATAGGGGATGAGCAGTTCTTC. The chain has TRBV11-3 and TRBJ2-1; maybe TRBD1 (5 bases). The V gene lost 5 bases and the J gene lost 8 bases, with 16 bases spanning the gap. The CDR3 is 14 residues long. Germline V lookup: CDR1 SGHNT, CDR2 YENEEA. Variable domain in full (rest from reference TRBV11-3 and TRBJ2-1): EAGVVQSPRYKIIEKKQPVAFWCNPISGHNTLYWYLQNLGQGPELLIRYENEEAVDDSQLPKDRFSAERLKGVDSTLKIQPAELGDSAVYLCASSRGQIGDEQFFGPGTRLTVL.

A single count supports this clone. The J gene is TRBJ2-2, the V gene TRBV18; D ambiguous. The CDR3 runs to 13 residues. Trimming took off 2 bases at V and 6 bases at J, with 7 bases between the two ends. CDR1 and CDR2 from the germline V gene are KGHSH and LQKENI. The CDR3 DNA is TGTGCCAGCTCACCAAGGAGCGCCGGGGAGCTGTTTTTT. It translates to CASSPRSAGELFF.

The chain has TRBV10-1 and TRBJ2-1; 8 nucleotides align to TRBD1. Per germline, CDR1 WNHNN and CDR2 SYGVQD (reference sequence). This CDR3 contains 15 residues. V was pared by 3 bases and J by 2 bases, with 3 bases of the junction left unmatched. The CDR3 nucleotides are TGCGCCAGCAGTGACAGGGACAGGACCTACAATGAGCAGTTCTTC. The encoded protein is CASSDRDRTYNEQFF.

The chain uses TRBV19 and TRBJ1-5; maybe TRBD1 (5 bases). Trimming took off 5 bases at V and 0 bases at J, with 11 bases between the two ends. This CDR3 is built from 15 residues. In germline, CDR1 is LNHDA, CDR2 SQIVND (reference sequence). The CDR3 bases are TGTGCCAGTAGTGCCCGACAGTATAGCAATCAGCCCCAGCATTTT. Amino acid sequence: CASSARQYSNQPQHF.

The chain is built from TRBV10-3 and TRBJ1-2; D gene ambiguous. The CDR3 has 11 residues. The germline gives CDR1 ENHRY, CDR2 SYGVKD. The V gene lost 10 bases and the J gene lost 4 bases, with 10 bases spanning the gap. The CDR3 DNA follows: TGTGCCACCGGGTCGGGCTATGGCTACACCTTC. Translation gives CATGSGYGYTF.

This clone was detected a few times. The J gene is TRBJ1-3, the V gene TRBV28; 10 bases are shared with TRBD1. V dropped 5 bases and J dropped 2; count of bases not matched to a gene: 15. The CDR3 extends over 19 amino acids. The germline V gene encodes CDR1 MDHEN and CDR2 SYDVKM. In DNA form, the CDR3 reads TGTGCCAGCAGTCCACGAACCGGGACAGGGGTGGGAACTGGAAACACCATATATTTT. Residues: CASSPRTGTGVGTGNTIYF.